Described below is a single T cell receptor (beta chain) sequence and its context. Its antigen is unknown. The data were obtained in a study of T cell responses to AZD1222 COVID-19 vaccine. Whole-study results and caveats: Recipients of AZD1222 seropositive at baseline numbered only 6 or 7. The donor group comprised mostly white British people and more females; the analysis possibly underestimated clonal diversity.

The CDR3 has 13 amino acids. From germline, CDR1 is MNHNY and CDR2 SVGAGI (reference sequence). V was shortened by 7 bases and J by 2 bases, with 11 bases between the two germline ends. Profiled with immunoSEQ multiplex PCR; TCRdb holds only in-frame clones, not every one. The data show 90,000 to 120,000 clones, 87% seen once. The gene calls are TRBV6-6 and TRBJ1-2, with D possibly matching TRBD1 (5 bases). The TCR originated in an adult who received the AZD1222 COVID-19 vaccine. The material sequenced was peripheral blood, taken 28 days after the second AZD1222 dose. The CDR3 DNA reads TGTGCCAGCAATAGGGAGGGGAACTATGGCTACACCTTC. Translating it yields CASNREGNYGYTF.